This T cell receptor (beta chain) was profiled in a study of CD8+ T cells in alopecia areata. As for the study in general: Among treated patients, oral tofacitinib was administered at 5 to 10 mg twice daily.

Sequencing templates came from extracted RNA that was reverse transcribed into cDNA. Assay used: immunoSEQ multiplex PCR; TCRdb lists only in-frame clones, some missing. The sample comprises 110,000 or so clones, roughly 50% of which are singletons, and about 3.4% rests with the top ten. Specified treatment: oral pan-JAK inhibitor, 5-10 mg twice daily. The study, taken as a whole, reports: Amid tofacitinib therapy, many expanded lesional clones stayed present in scalp and blood. Tofacitinib yielded significantly lower scalp clonality and fewer expanded CD8+ clones among the top 100.

Remarks on this clone: Its antigen is still unknown.

The CDR3 totals 19 residues. Germline V CDR1 and CDR2: SGDLS, YYNGEE. The V segment lost 3 bases and the J segment 5 bases; nucleotides outside the gene matches: 16. This chain connects TRBV9 to TRBJ2-5, with 13 bases matching TRBD2. The clonotype originates from a human donor with alopecia areata. Specimen: CD4+ T cells sorted from blood, collected at week 24, from a patient treated with tofacitinib. The CDR3 region is CASSDNPGLAGLRRETQYF. The CDR3 DNA follows: TGTGCCAGCAGCGACAACCCGGGACTAGCGGGACTCAGGAGGGAGACCCAGTACTTC.